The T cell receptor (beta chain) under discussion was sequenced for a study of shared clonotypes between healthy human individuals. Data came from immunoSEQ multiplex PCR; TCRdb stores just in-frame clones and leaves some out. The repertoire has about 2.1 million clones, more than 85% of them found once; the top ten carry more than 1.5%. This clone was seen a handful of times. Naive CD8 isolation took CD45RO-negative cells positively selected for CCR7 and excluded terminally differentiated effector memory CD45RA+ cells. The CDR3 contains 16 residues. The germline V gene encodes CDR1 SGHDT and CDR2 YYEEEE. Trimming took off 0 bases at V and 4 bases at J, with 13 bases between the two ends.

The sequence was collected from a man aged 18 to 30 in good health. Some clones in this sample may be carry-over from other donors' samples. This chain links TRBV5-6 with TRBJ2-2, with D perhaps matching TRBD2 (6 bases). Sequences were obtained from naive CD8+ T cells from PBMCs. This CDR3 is CASSLAAGWSTGELFF. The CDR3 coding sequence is TGTGCCAGCAGCTTGGCGGCGGGATGGAGCACCGGGGAGCTGTTTTTT.